This T cell receptor (beta chain) was recovered during a study of blood T cell repertoires in COVID-19 (dated by TCRdb to the early 2020s). Some background on the complete study: Samples from collaborators originated in the United States, Italy and Spain and spanned both the acute and convalescent phases of COVID-19. Subjects who had been exposed to COVID-19, were actively infected with it, or had recovered from it provided the deeply sampled blood TCRbeta repertoires that made up the dataset. The prospective study material was composed of cDNA or gDNA derived from T cells, B-cell-depleted T cells, or PBMCs. Samples came from the ongoing ImmuneRACE study (first 160 participants) plus 1,254 subjects from 6 global collaborators. A de-identified subject ID, COVID-19 status, age in years and sex were almost always included in the sample metadata. Where available, HLA class I and class II types were obtained from metadata supplied by the sample provider rather than from assay-based typing. A freely available public database, intended as a resource for researchers studying the immune response to SARS-CoV-2, is where the repertoires were released. Overall study outcomes, separate from this receptor: The quantity of clinical and demographic metadata differed by source and by participant and was supplied without curation.

The immunoSEQ Assay, a bias-controlled multiplex PCR, was used to amplify TCRbeta CDR3 regions from genomic DNA. In the paper's pipeline: The number of nucleated cells in each sample was estimated from the amplification of reference gene primers within the assay. Sequence reads were collapsed and filtered to measure the absolute abundance of every unique TCRbeta CDR3 rearrangement. Productive Simpson clonality was computed per sample as the square root of Simpson's diversity index over productive rearrangements. Imported from immuneACCESS, the table was reduced by TCRdb to in-frame sequences with V and J called. These copies leave out some clones; in studies compared against another copy, an unresolved V gene accounts for under half, and the cause of the remainder is not known. V and J calls plus clone size are reproduced from that table; the DNA served to infer D and trimming. This sample lists 250,000 or so clones; around 86% were detected once. Jointly, the top ten make up under 9% of the sample.

The CDR3, cysteine through phenylalanine, is 15 amino acids long. The sequence is cut down to CDR3 DNA, 45 bases in frame from base 1. V lost 0 bases and J lost 2 bases; the stretch between them is 11 bases long. The germline V gene yields SGHDT for CDR1 and YYEEEE for CDR2. Each collaborating institution followed its own protocols to collect whole blood in K2EDTA tubes. For TCRbeta analysis, collaborators shipped samples as frozen whole blood, isolated PBMCs, or DNA extracted from either of those sample types. A remark on this clone: No cognate antigen has been identified for it. Nothing much larger sits one base from this clone, and base qualities are not available.

This chain is built from TRBV5-6 and TRBJ1-2; TRBD1 could be the D gene, as 5 bases match. The clonotype was recovered from a woman aged 70-85 years with active or convalescent COVID-19. Sequencing input: peripheral blood. Read as DNA, the sequence is TGTGCCAGCAGCTTGGGTGACAGATCGAACTATGGCTACACCTTC. The resulting protein is CASSLGDRSNYGYTF.